This TCR beta chain was sequenced for a study of blood T cell repertoires in COVID-19. Study background: Nucleic acid was either cDNA or gDNA, and it came from T cells, B-cell-depleted T cells, or PBMCs.

The CDR3 is 17 amino acids. V lost 2 bases, J lost 2 bases, and 18 bases lay in between. Germline lookup yields CDR1 SGHNT and CDR2 YYREEE (reference sequence). Authors' methods: Reference gene primer amplification gave nucleated cell count estimates. Here immunoSEQ multiplex PCR was the method, and the copy in TCRdb shows in-frame clones only, minus some. The D gene and trimming were derived from the DNA, and the V and J assignments and clone size from that table. The repertoire holds 120,000 to 150,000 clones, just under 85% seen once, with nearly 3% in the top ten. The sequenced material came from peripheral blood. This receptor was taken from a middle-aged woman with active or convalescent COVID-19. V is TRBV5-4 and J is TRBJ2-3; TRBD2 is a possible D gene (6 bases). This CDR3 is CASSFGTRTHPTDTQYF. As DNA, the CDR3 is TGTGCCAGCAGCTTTGGGACTCGAACCCACCCCACAGATACGCAGTATTTT. Together with reference TRBV5-4 and TRBJ2-3, the CDR3 gives the full variable domain: ETGVTQSPTHLIKTRGQQVTLRCSSQSGHNTVSWYQQALGQGPQFIFQYYREEENGRGNFPPRFSGLQFPNYSSELNVNALELDDSALYLCASSFGTRTHPTDTQYFGPGTRLTVL.